This T cell receptor beta chain was sequenced in a study of CD8 T cells in ankylosing spondylitis. Study-level findings and limits: A CD8+ phenotype characterized the disease-linked clones, which were relatively rare in peripheral blood. Significant enrichment of disease-linked clones was reportedly seen in matched ankylosing spondylitis synovial fluid. Some motif variants had been reported before (in reactive arthritis synovial fluid and blood). Characteristic of ankylosing spondylitis blood, it appeared, was a TCR beta motif comprising several highly homologous variants.

This clonotype was detected only a few times. The antigen remains unidentified. Germline V gene sequence: CDR1 MGHDK, CDR2 SYGVNS. CDR3 length: 12 amino acids. V trimming: 6 bases; J trimming: 9 bases; junction bases outside the gene matches: 5. Libraries for TCR beta were made by quantitative 5'-RACE with molecular barcodes. Via MiXCR, TCRdb re-called the 5' RACE reads, giving one row per CDR3 protein. The sample yields about 700,000 distinct CDR3 sequences, around 20% seen once. This clonotype was sampled from a male donor with ankylosing spondylitis. The sample comprised blood, either unsorted or a sorted T cell fraction (not recorded which). The chain has TRBV25-1 and TRBJ2-1, with 7 nucleotides matching TRBD2. CDR3 DNA sequence: TGTGCCAGCAGGGGGGGAGGGAGTGAGCAGTTCTTC. Its protein product is CASRGGGSEQFF.